The 16 T cell receptor beta chains given below trace back to one sample, sequenced in a study of OX40 agonist ivuxolimab in advanced cancers. Assay used: immunoSEQ multiplex PCR; TCRdb lists only in-frame clones, some missing. This sample carries around 100,000 clones, about 89% of them seen once, and the ten largest clones take approximately 0.16%. This specimen was CD4+ or CD8+ T cells sorted from blood, taken in a trial of the OX40 agonist ivuxolimab. These TCRs come from an adult with an advanced solid tumor such as melanoma, head and neck, liver or kidney cancer.

The V gene is TRBV5-1, the J gene TRBJ2-2; D possibly corresponds to TRBD2 (5 bases). Germline CDR1 and CDR2: SGHRS and YFSETQ. V lost 0 bases and J lost 1, with 19 bases in between. The CDR3 is 19 residues long. CDR3 sequence: CASSLDGPSSNQNTGELFF. The CDR3 nucleotides are TGCGCCAGCAGCTTGGACGGACCTAGCTCGAATCAGAACACCGGGGAGCTGTTTTTT.

CDR3 nucleotides: TGTGCCAGCAGTAAACTGGACAGATTCAATCAGCCCCAGCATTTT. This translates into CASSKLDRFNQPQHF. The chain links TRBV28 to TRBJ1-5; maybe TRBD1 (6 bases). Germline CDR1 is MDHEN and CDR2 is SYDVKM. The V gene lost 5 bases and the J gene lost 3 bases, with 14 bases spanning the gap. The CDR3 totals 15 residues.

The chain employs TRBV11-2 and TRBJ2-5, with D maybe TRBD1 (6 bases). Germline loops: CDR1 SGHAT, CDR2 FQNNGV. The CDR3 totals 13 residues. V was trimmed by 3 bases and J by 6 bases, leaving 11 bases between them. The CDR3 nucleotides read TGTGCCAGCAGCTTGAACAGGGAACAGACCCAGTACTTC. The encoded protein is CASSLNREQTQYF. Variable domain in full (rest from reference TRBV11-2 and TRBJ2-5): EAGVAQSPRYKIIEKRQSVAFWCNPISGHATLYWYQQILGQGPKLLIQFQNNGVVDDSQLPKDRFSAERLKGVDSTLKIQPAKLEDSAVYLCASSLNREQTQYFGPGTRLLVL.

The V gene is TRBV6-5, the J gene TRBJ2-7; 8 positions match TRBD1. V shed 4 bases, J shed 3 bases, and the junction held 8 bases outside the gene matches. Per germline, CDR1 MNHEY and CDR2 SVGAGI. The CDR3 length is 15 residues. CDR3 sequence reads: CASSLWGDRFYEQYF. Written as DNA, the CDR3 is TGTGCCAGCAGTTTATGGGGGGACAGGTTCTACGAGCAGTACTTC.

The chain employs TRBV30 and TRBJ2-3; tentatively, D is TRBD1 or TRBD2 (6 bases each). The germline V gene encodes CDR1 GTSNPN and CDR2 SVGIG (reference sequence). CDR3 length equals 13 residues. V lost 1 base, J lost 5 bases, and 10 bases lay in between. The CDR3 sequence is CAWSAGAVDTQYF. CDR3 DNA: TGTGCCTGGAGTGCGGGGGCGGTAGATACGCAGTATTTT.

The CDR3 sequence: CASKVDLTGSQFF. DNA of the CDR3: TGCGCCAGCAAGGTCGACTTAACGGGGTCCCAGTTCTTC. The chain recombines TRBV5-1 with TRBJ2-1; possible D gene TRBD2, 5 bases. The CDR3 runs to 13 residues. Germline V gene sequence: CDR1 SGHRS, CDR2 YFSETQ. Deletions cut 6 bases from V and 13 bases from J, with 20 bases between.

The chain joins TRBV19 to TRBJ2-2; 13 bases map to TRBD2. This CDR3 spans 18 amino acids. With V trimmed by 5 bases and J by 4 bases, 10 bases remained unmatched. CDR1 and CDR2 from the germline V gene are LNHDA and SQIVND (reference sequence). CDR3 bases: TGTGCCAGTAGTGTCTCCGGGACTAGCGGGGCCTTCACCGGGGAGCTGTTTTTT. Amino acids: CASSVSGTSGAFTGELFF. Full variable domain (rest looked up from reference TRBV19 and TRBJ2-2): DGGITQSPKYLFRKEGQNVTLSCEQNLNHDAMYWYRQDPGQGLRLIYYSQIVNDFQKGDIAEGYSVSREKKESFPLTVTSAQKNPTAFYLCASSVSGTSGAFTGELFFGEGSRLTVL.

The J gene is TRBJ2-2, the V gene TRBV9, with D perhaps TRBD2 (5 bases). V was trimmed by 4 bases and J by 7 bases, leaving 17 bases between them. The CDR3 totals 15 residues. The germline V gene has CDR1 SGDLS and CDR2 YYNGEE. CDR3 DNA: TGTGCCAGCAGCCCGTCCATGGGAGTTTACGGGGAGCTGTTTTTT. Its protein product is CASSPSMGVYGELFF.

This chain links TRBV7-9 with TRBJ2-1; D gene unclear. The CDR3 is 15 amino acids. V lost 1 base to trimming and J lost 9 bases, with 16 bases between them. Germline V gene data show CDR1 as SEHNR and CDR2 as FQNEAQ (reference sequence). CDR3 bases: TGTGCCAGCAGCTTAGTTCGGGCTACCAAAGGTGAGCAGTTCTTC. This codes for CASSLVRATKGEQFF.

The chain has TRBV18 and TRBJ1-5, with 8 nucleotides matching TRBD1. J gave up 3 bases and V 2 bases, and 3 bases lay outside the gene matches. Germline V CDR1 and CDR2: KGHSH, LQKENI. This CDR3 is built from 15 residues. CDR3 region: CASSPRQGANQPQHF. In nucleotides, the CDR3 is TGTGCCAGCTCACCAAGGCAGGGGGCCAATCAGCCCCAGCATTTT.

This sequence joins TRBV9 and TRBJ2-4; 14 nucleotides match TRBD2. J was trimmed by 7 bases and V by 4 bases; bases with no gene match: 4. The length of the CDR3 is 15 residues. Germline assignment: CDR1 SGDLS and CDR2 YYNGEE. CDR3: CASSLGTSGSNIQYF. The DNA for the CDR3 is TGTGCCAGCAGCTTAGGGACTAGCGGGAGTAACATTCAGTACTTC.

V and J are TRBV11-2 and TRBJ1-5; D perhaps matches TRBD1 (5 bases). The CDR3 extends over 15 amino acids. V was pared by 1 base and J by 6 bases, with 13 bases between. Germline-derived CDR1 and CDR2 are SGHAT and FQNNGV. The CDR3 loop is CASSLASGGGQPQHF. Here the CDR3 DNA reads TGTGCCAGCAGCTTAGCTTCTGGGGGTGGTCAGCCCCAGCATTTT.

The chain carries TRBV7-6 and TRBJ2-5; D not resolved. V gave up 3 bases and J gave up 5 bases, with 10 bases separating them. This CDR3 comprises 13 residues. CDR1 and CDR2 (germline): SGHVS, FNYEAQ. The CDR3 bases are TGTGCCAGCAGCTTTCGGGTTGCGGAGACCCAGTACTTC. This gives the protein CASSFRVAETQYF. Based on the CDR3 plus reference TRBV7-6 and TRBJ2-5, the full variable domain is GAGVSQSPRYKVTKRGQDVALRCDPISGHVSLYWYRQALGQGPEFLTYFNYEAQQDKSGLPNDRFSAERPEGSISTLTIQRTEQRDSAMYRCASSFRVAETQYFGPGTRLLVL.

V usage is TRBV7-9 and J usage is TRBJ2-5; the D gene is possibly TRBD2 (6 bases). The V gene's germline CDR1 is SEHNR and CDR2 FQNEAQ (reference sequence). V was cut by 2 bases and J by 7 bases, with 17 bases left in between. The CDR3 sequence is 15 residues long. This CDR3 is CASSLRDSGTGTQYF. The CDR3 DNA sequence: TGTGCCAGCAGCTTAAGGGACTCGGGAACGGGGACCCAGTACTTC.

This clone was found once. The J gene is TRBJ2-1, the V gene TRBV4-1, with 9 bases fitting TRBD1. J was trimmed by 4 bases and V by 0 bases; bases with no gene match: 10. The CDR3 runs 18 residues. The germline gives CDR1 MGHRA, CDR2 YSYEKL. This CDR3 reads CASSQEGHGTGIYNEQFF. CDR3 coding DNA: TGCGCCAGCAGCCAAGAGGGGCATGGGACAGGGATTTACAATGAGCAGTTCTTC.

The gene calls are TRBV28 and TRBJ1-5; TRBD1 matches 8 bases. CDR1 MDHEN and CDR2 SYDVKM come from the germline V gene. This CDR3 has 16 residues. J was trimmed by 4 bases and V by 7 bases; bases with no gene match: 12. The CDR3 bases are TGTGCCAGCATCCCAGGCGGACAGGGCCGTAATCAGCCCCAGCATTTT. This encodes CASIPGGQGRNQPQHF.